Listed here are 8 T cell receptor beta chains from one sample, sequenced in a study of T cell responses to AZD1222 COVID-19 vaccine (dated by TCRdb to the early 2020s). Libraries were built with the immunoSEQ multiplex PCR assay. TCRdb stores this immuneACCESS table with in-frame sequences only. Part of the clones is absent; in the studies checked, under half of the shortfall reflects unresolved V genes, and no reason is known for the rest. In all, the sample holds roughly 150,000 clones, and over 75% of those were seen once. 1.8% of the sample comes from the top ten. This specimen's time point label, per the study, means: baseline before first vaccination. The sequencing here drew on peripheral blood, taken on day 0 of AZD1222 vaccination. The receptor source for this set is an adult in good health.

The chain recombines TRBV27 with TRBJ1-5, with D perhaps TRBD1 (6 bases). CDR3 length: 14 amino acids. Germline CDR1 reads MNHEY; CDR2 reads SMNVEV (reference sequence). V was pared by 4 bases and J by 4 bases, with 11 bases between. DNA for the CDR3: TGTGCCAGCAGTTACCGGGGGCGAAATCAGCCCCAGCATTTT. Amino acids: CASSYRGRNQPQHF.

This chain links TRBV7-9 with TRBJ1-1; D uncertain. V was cut by 6 bases and J by 4 bases, with 9 bases left in between. The CDR3 spans 12 residues. Germline V gives CDR1 SEHNR, CDR2 FQNEAQ (reference sequence). The CDR3: CASSFDGTEAFF. For the CDR3, the DNA is TGTGCCAGCAGTTTTGACGGCACTGAAGCTTTCTTT.

This clone was seen a single time. DNA for the CDR3: TGTGCCAGCAGTTACTCGGGGCACATGAACACTGAAGCTTTCTTT. Its protein is CASSYSGHMNTEAFF. V usage is TRBV6-5 and J usage is TRBJ1-1; D possibly corresponds to TRBD1 (5 bases). The CDR3 runs to 15 residues. Germline values: CDR1 MNHEY, CDR2 SVGAGI. The germline V and J ends were trimmed by 0 bases and 0 bases, with 8 bases remaining between them.

The rearrangement uses TRBV7-2 and TRBJ2-5, with TRBD2 matching 8 bases. The germline V gene encodes CDR1 SGHTA and CDR2 FQGNSA. The V segment lost 5 bases and the J segment 0 bases; nucleotides outside the gene matches: 8. The CDR3 is 16 amino acids. The CDR3 DNA is TGTGCCAGCAGCGCCCAGCGGGGGAAGTACCAAGAGACCCAGTACTTC. This translates into CASSAQRGKYQETQYF.

The J gene is TRBJ2-1, the V gene TRBV18, with TRBD2 matching over 7 bases. The CDR3 contains 14 residues. V gave up 3 bases and J gave up 9 bases; unmatched junction bases: 8. Germline V gives CDR1 KGHSH, CDR2 LQKENI. CDR3 loop: CASSPGLLELEQFF. The CDR3 DNA reads as TGTGCCAGCTCACCGGGACTACTAGAACTTGAGCAGTTCTTC.

The chain joins TRBV30 to TRBJ2-2; possible D gene TRBD1, 5 bases. The V end was cut by 0 bases, the J end by 6 bases, with 17 bases between. Germline-derived CDR1 and CDR2 are GTSNPN and SVGIG (reference sequence). CDR3 length equals 16 residues. The chain's CDR3 is CAWSVGGRASPGELFF. The CDR3, as DNA: TGTGCCTGGAGTGTAGGTGGCAGGGCATCCCCCGGGGAGCTGTTTTTT.

The chain recombines TRBV5-1 with TRBJ2-1; D is unclear. The CDR3 covers 12 residues. Between the trimmed V and J ends, which lost 0 bases and 6 bases, there was a span of 4 bases. Looked up from germline, CDR1 is SGHRS and CDR2 is YFSETQ. Here the CDR3 reads CASSLVSNEQFF. CDR3 in DNA: TGCGCCAGCAGCTTGGTTAGCAATGAGCAGTTCTTC.

The V and J genes are TRBV7-9 and TRBJ1-1; the match to TRBD1 covers 7 bases. The length of the CDR3 is 16 residues. After removal of 5 bases from V and 1 base from J, the junction contained 10 bases not matched to a gene. Germline-derived CDR1 and CDR2 are SEHNR and FQNEAQ (reference sequence). The CDR3 region is CASSVPGQLTNTEAFF. CDR3 bases: TGTGCCAGCAGCGTACCGGGACAGCTGACGAACACTGAAGCTTTCTTT.